There are many counts of the clone carrying this T cell receptor (beta chain). Its antigen is still unknown. The source of the sample is a study of T cell repertoires in cytomegalovirus infection. Regarding the study as a whole: What dominated the ex vivo response were HLA-C-restricted CMV-specific TCR beta clonotypes.

The CDR3 runs to 13 residues. Trimming left V 2 bases short and J 7 bases short, with 11 bases between. TCRdb reprocessed the reads with MiXCR, giving one entry per CDR3 protein. The data contain just over 150,000 distinct CDR3 sequences, about 20% of them singletons. Sequenced sample: PBMCs. The receptor was derived from a human donor in good health (CMV status not recorded). Some clones in this sample may be carry-over from other donors' samples. This chain uses TRBV12-3 or TRBV12-4 with TRBJ1-1, with D uncertain. CDR3 nucleotides: TGTGCCAGCAGTTTATCAGGTGCAGGTGAAGCTTTCTTT. This codes for CASSLSGAGEAFF.